The TCR beta chain under discussion was sequenced for a study of blood T cell repertoires in COVID-19. On the study more broadly: T cells, B-cell-depleted T cells, or PBMCs provided the cDNA or gDNA that served as material.

Trimming at V came to 7 bases and at J to 2 bases, leaving 9 bases not matched to a gene. Germline V gene sequence: CDR1 MNHEY, CDR2 SVGAGI. CDR3 size: 15 residues. Sequencing was performed with immunoSEQ multiplex PCR; in TCRdb, only in-frame clones are kept and a portion is missing. The profile shows roughly 14,000 clones, around 83% of them singletons. Specimen: peripheral blood. The chain links TRBV6-5 to TRBJ2-7, with 9 bases that match TRBD1. The TCR comes from a woman in her forties or fifties with active or convalescent COVID-19. The CDR3 reads CASKTRTGVAYEQYF. CDR3 nucleotide sequence: TGTGCCAGCAAGACCCGGACAGGGGTAGCCTACGAGCAGTACTTC.